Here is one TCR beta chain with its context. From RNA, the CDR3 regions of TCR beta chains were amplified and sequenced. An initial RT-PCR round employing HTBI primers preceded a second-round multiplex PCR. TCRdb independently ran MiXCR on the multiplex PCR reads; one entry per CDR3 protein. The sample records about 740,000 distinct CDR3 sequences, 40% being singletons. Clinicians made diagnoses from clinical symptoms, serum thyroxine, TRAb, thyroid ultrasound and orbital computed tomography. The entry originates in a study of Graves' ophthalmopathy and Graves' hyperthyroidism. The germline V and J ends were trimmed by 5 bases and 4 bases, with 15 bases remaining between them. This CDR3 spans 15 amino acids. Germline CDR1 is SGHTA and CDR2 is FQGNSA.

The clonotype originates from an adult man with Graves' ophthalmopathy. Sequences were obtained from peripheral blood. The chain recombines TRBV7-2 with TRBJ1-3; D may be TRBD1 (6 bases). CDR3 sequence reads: CASSATGTRGNTIYF. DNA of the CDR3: TGTGCCAGCAGCGCAACAGGGACCCGCGGAAACACCATATATTTT.